Sequencing of this TCR beta chain was carried out in a study of cytomegalovirus exposure and HLA in healthy donors. Generated by immunoSEQ multiplex PCR, the TCRdb table keeps only in-frame clones and is missing some. The table has more than 250,000 clones, 90% seen once. Germline V gene data show CDR1 as SNHLY and CDR2 as FYNNEI. The trim removed 7 bases at V and 5 bases at J, leaving 11 bases unmatched. The length of the CDR3 is 15 residues. The chain employs TRBV2 and TRBJ2-1, with 7 bases lining up with TRBD2. This clonotype originated in a woman aged 30 to 39 in good health and CMV-seronegative. Sequences were obtained from PBMCs. CDR3 coding DNA: TGTGCCAGCAAGCGGGCGGGAGTTCTGAACAATGAGCAGTTCTTC. Its protein product is CASKRAGVLNNEQFF.